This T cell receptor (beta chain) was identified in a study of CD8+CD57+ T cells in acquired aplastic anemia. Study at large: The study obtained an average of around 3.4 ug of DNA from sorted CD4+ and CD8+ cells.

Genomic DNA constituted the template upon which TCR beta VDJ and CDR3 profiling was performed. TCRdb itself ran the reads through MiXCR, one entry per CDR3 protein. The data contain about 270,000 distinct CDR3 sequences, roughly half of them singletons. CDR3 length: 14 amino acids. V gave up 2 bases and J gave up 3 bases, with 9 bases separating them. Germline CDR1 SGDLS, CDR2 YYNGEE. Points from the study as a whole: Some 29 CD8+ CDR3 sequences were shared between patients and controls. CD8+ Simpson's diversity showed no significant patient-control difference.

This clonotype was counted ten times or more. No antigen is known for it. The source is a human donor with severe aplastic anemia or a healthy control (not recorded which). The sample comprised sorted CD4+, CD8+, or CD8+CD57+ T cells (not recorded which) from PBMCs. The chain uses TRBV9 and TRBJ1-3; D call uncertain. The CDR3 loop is CASSVRADGNTIYF. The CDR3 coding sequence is TGTGCCAGCAGCGTTCGCGCAGATGGAAACACCATATATTTT.